A single T cell receptor beta chain is shown here with its context. TCRdb keeps only in-frame clones here, not all; method: immunoSEQ multiplex PCR. Among 240,000 or so clones listed, 88% were seen once. The CDR3 spans 15 residues. The trim removed 0 bases at V and 12 bases at J, leaving 10 bases unmatched. The germline V gene has CDR1 ENHRY and CDR2 SYGVKD. The record originates from a study of blood T cell repertoires in COVID-19. Across the whole study: There were acute and convalescent COVID-19 samples, and they came from the United States, Italy and Spain.

The V gene is TRBV10-3, the J gene TRBJ2-1; 8 nucleotides match TRBD1. Source material: peripheral blood. This TCR was sampled from a woman aged 25 to 45 with acute or convalescent COVID-19. The CDR3 reads CAISESGQGTRGQFF. The CDR3 DNA is TGTGCCATCAGTGAGTCTGGACAGGGTACCAGGGGGCAGTTCTTC.